This T cell receptor (beta chain) was sequenced in a study of CD8 T cells in Susac syndrome. Blood CD8+ and CD4+ T cells underwent high-throughput TCR beta sequencing. Healthy donors matched for age and sex were used as controls. TEMRA cells were enriched by FACS, and CD4+ and CD8+ T cells were negatively isolated. Random hexamers primed reverse transcription of about 0.5 to 1 ug RNA. A multiplex approach, immunoSEQ multiplex PCR, amplified TCR beta CDR3 across 54 Vbeta and 13 Jbeta. MiXCR, applied by TCRdb to the immunoSEQ multiplex PCR reads, yields one record per CDR3 protein. Of roughly 190,000 distinct CDR3 sequences listed, about 95% are singletons. The CDR3 consists of 16 residues. The germline CDR1 and CDR2 sequences are MGHDK and SYGVNS. The junction had 3 bases not matched to a gene; V was cut back by 0 bases and J by 3 bases.

This TCR came from a human donor in good health. The chain carries TRBV25-1 and TRBJ2-1; 9 bases line up with TRBD1. What was sequenced was CD4+ T cells from PBMCs. This CDR3 reads CASSEYRTGDYNEQFF. The CDR3, as DNA: TGTGCCAGCAGTGAATATAGGACAGGGGACTACAATGAGCAGTTCTTC. Full variable domain (rest looked up from reference TRBV25-1 and TRBJ2-1): EADIYQTPRYLVIGTGKKITLECSQTMGHDKMYWYQQDPGMELHLIHYSYGVNSTEKGDLSSESTVSRIRTEHFPLTLESARPSHTSQYLCASSEYRTGDYNEQFFGPGTRLTVL.